Each of the 23 T cell receptor beta chains below was sequenced from the same sample in a study of T-cell reconstitution after alpha-beta-depleted transplantation in children. TCRbeta library preparation incorporated unique molecular identifiers. TCRdb used MiXCR to reprocess the PCR reads, holding one entry per CDR3 protein. The sample lists over 70,000 distinct CDR3 sequences; 12% were seen once. This specimen was PBMCs from the stem cell graft donor, taken from the stem cell graft. The source is a human donor who donated a stem cell graft to a child with inherited bone marrow failure.

This clonotype has ten or more counts. V usage is TRBV20-1 and J usage is TRBJ1-5; no definite D call. Trimming took off 3 bases at V and 2 bases at J, with 8 bases between the two ends. CDR1 and CDR2 (germline): DFQATT, SNEGSKA (reference sequence). This CDR3 is 13 amino acids long. In nucleotides, the CDR3 is TGCAGTGCTAGTCTAAGGGGCAATCAGCCCCAGCATTTT. Protein: CSASLRGNQPQHF.

This clonotype was found a few times. A much larger clone sits a single nucleotide away, making a read error possible. The V and J genes are TRBV5-6 and TRBJ2-7; 7 bases are a match to TRBD2. Germline assignment: CDR1 SGHDT and CDR2 YYEEEE. Unmatched junction bases numbered 4, after V lost 4 bases and J lost 6 bases. The CDR3 is 12 amino acids. CDR3 nucleotides: TGTGCCAGCAGCCGGGCTAGCGGCGAGCAGTACTTC. Protein: CASSRASGEQYF.

The sample holds many counts of this clonotype. The chain is built from TRBV7-8 and TRBJ2-5; D assignment may be TRBD1 or TRBD2 (5 bases each). The CDR3 totals 14 residues. CDR1 and CDR2 (germline): SGHVS, FQNEAQ. Trimming took off 2 bases at V and 5 bases at J, with 12 bases between the two ends. CDR3 bases: TGTGCCAGCAGCTTACAGGGAGCATCGGAGACCCAGTACTTC. The encoded protein is CASSLQGASETQYF.

This clonotype was seen a few times. V and J are TRBV29-1 and TRBJ1-1, with D tentatively TRBD1 (6 bases). There are 13 residues in the CDR3. The ends were cut back, 1 base at V and 5 bases at J, with 11 bases in the middle. Germline V gives CDR1 SQVTM, CDR2 ANQGSEA. The CDR3 DNA sequence: TGCAGCGTTGAAGCCGAGGGGGGGACTGAAGCTTTCTTT. Its protein product is CSVEAEGGTEAFF.

This clonotype was recorded at least ten times. The chain combines TRBV5-1 with TRBJ2-7; 8 bases match TRBD1. The trim removed 3 bases at V and 6 bases at J, leaving 2 bases unmatched. Looked up from germline, CDR1 is SGHRS and CDR2 is YFSETQ. This CDR3 spans 12 amino acids. This CDR3 reads CASSYDRGEQYF. CDR3 sequence (DNA): TGCGCCAGCAGCTACGACAGGGGCGAGCAGTACTTC.

This clonotype occurred many times. The rearrangement links TRBV12-3 or TRBV12-4 to TRBJ1-2; D perhaps matches TRBD1 (5 bases). V was shortened by 5 bases and J by 0 bases, with 13 bases between the two germline ends. The CDR3 is made up of 15 amino acids. Here the CDR3 DNA reads TGTGCCAGCAGTCAATGGGACGGGACTAACTATGGCTACACCTTC. This translates into CASSQWDGTNYGYTF.

This clonotype occurred many times. The chain employs TRBV5-1 and TRBJ2-7; D unresolved. Germline-derived CDR1 and CDR2 are SGHRS and YFSETQ. Trimming left V 5 bases short and J 7 bases short, with 16 bases between. The CDR3 covers 13 residues. The CDR3 DNA reads as TGCGCCAGCAGGGTAGGCCATACGGAGGAGCAGTACTTC. Translating gives CASRVGHTEEQYF.

This clonotype was seen ten or more times. The chain recombines TRBV21-1 with TRBJ2-7; the table's D call, TRBD1, was not checked against the DNA. TRBV21-1 is recorded as a pseudogene. The CDR3 length is 18 residues. This CDR3 reads CASSKIGMGRGCSYEQYF. The CDR3, as DNA: TGTGCCAGCAGCAAAATCGGGATGGGGCGGGGGTGCTCCTACGAGCAGTACTTC.

At least ten counts were recorded for this clonotype. The chain links TRBV6-2 or TRBV6-3 to TRBJ2-1, with 11 bases that match TRBD2. Trimming at V came to 6 bases and at J to 7 bases, leaving 8 bases not matched to a gene. The CDR3 covers 15 residues. Germline values: CDR1 MNHEY, CDR2 SVGEGT. The CDR3 loop reads CASRPLAGGRNEQFF. CDR3 nucleotides: TGTGCCAGCAGGCCCCTAGCGGGAGGCCGGAATGAGCAGTTCTTC.

This clonotype has more than one count but fewer than ten. V and J are TRBV5-5 and TRBJ1-6; 11 bases fit TRBD1. The CDR3 length is 16 residues. V was clipped by 5 bases and J by 2 bases; unmatched bases: 3. Germline V gene data show CDR1 as SGHKS and CDR2 as YYEKEE (reference sequence). CDR3 amino acids: CASSWTGGPYNSPLHF. For the CDR3, the DNA is TGTGCCAGCAGTTGGACAGGGGGCCCCTATAATTCACCCCTCCACTTT.

This clonotype was seen repeatedly, ten times or more. CDR3 loop: CASSTRGHEQYF. CDR3 DNA sequence: TGTGCCAGCAGCACCCGGGGCCACGAGCAGTACTTC. The J gene is TRBJ2-7, the V gene TRBV6-2 or TRBV6-3; either TRBD1 or TRBD2 may fit D (5 bases each). Germline loops: CDR1 MNHEY, CDR2 SVGEGT. The CDR3 sequence is 12 residues long. Between the trimmed V and J ends, which lost 6 bases and 5 bases, there was a span of 11 bases.

The chain couples TRBV20-1 to TRBJ2-7; no reliable D call. Deletions cut 8 bases from V and 3 bases from J, with 20 bases between. The CDR3 is 14 amino acids. CDR1 and CDR2 from the germline V gene are DFQATT and SNEGSKA (reference sequence). CDR3 nucleotide sequence: TGCAGTCCTCCCCGGCCAAATGGAGACTACGAGCAGTACTTC. Protein sequence: CSPPRPNGDYEQYF.

This clonotype was picked up many times. V usage is TRBV11-2 and J usage is TRBJ2-5, with a possible D match to TRBD2 (6 bases). The CDR3 length is 18 residues. CDR1 is SGHAT, CDR2 FQNNGV, per germline. Trimming took 5 bases from V and 0 from J, leaving 22 bases between them. For the CDR3, the DNA is TGTGCCAGCAGCCCCCGTAATAGCGGACCTTTGTACCAAGAGACCCAGTACTTC. This codes for CASSPRNSGPLYQETQYF.

This clonotype appeared a few times. This clone may be a read error of a much larger clone one base away. The chain uses TRBV20-1 and TRBJ2-7; TRBD1 matches at 11 bases. The length of the CDR3 is 15 residues. The V gene's germline CDR1 is DFQATT and CDR2 SNEGSKA (reference sequence). This chain's CDR3 is CCAHQPGQGAYEQYF. CDR3 in DNA: TGCTGTGCGCATCAACCGGGACAGGGGGCCTACGAGCAGTACTTC.

This clonotype was seen ten or more times. The J gene is TRBJ1-4, the V gene TRBV6-5; D is possibly TRBD1 (5 bases). The CDR3 has 14 amino acids. CDR1 is MNHEY, CDR2 SVGAGI, per germline. V was clipped by 1 base and J by 7 bases, with 10 bases between them. In DNA form, the CDR3 reads TGTGCCAGCAGTTACTTCAGGGATTCTGAAAAACTGTTTTTT. Translated: CASSYFRDSEKLFF.

This clonotype was seen ten or more times. This chain connects TRBV5-4 to TRBJ2-1; 8 positions match TRBD2. This CDR3 comprises 16 residues. The V gene end was trimmed by 4 bases and the J gene end by 4 bases; junction bases not matched to a gene: 10. Germline CDR1 SGHNT, CDR2 YYREEE (reference sequence). The CDR3 DNA reads as TGTGCCAGCAGCGATACACTAGCGGTAATGTACAATGAGCAGTTCTTC. It specifies CASSDTLAVMYNEQFF.

This chain joins TRBV3-1 and TRBJ2-7; tentative D call: TRBD1 (5 bases). The CDR3 runs to 14 residues. With 4 bases removed from V and 2 bases from J, the gap between germline ends came to 12 bases. Germline CDR1 and CDR2: LGHDT and YNNKEL (reference sequence). The CDR3 bases are TGTGCCAGCAGCCGCCTCGGACACCCCTACGAGCAGTACTTC. This translates into CASSRLGHPYEQYF.

This chain uses TRBV4-2 with TRBJ1-5; 11 nucleotides agree with TRBD1. CDR3 length: 15 amino acids. The germline gives CDR1 LGHNA, CDR2 YNFKEQ. After removal of 3 bases from V and 5 bases from J, the junction contained 3 bases not matched to a gene. The CDR3 coding sequence is TGTGCCAGCAGCCAGGAGGGACAGGGGGATCAGCCCCAGCATTTT. Translated, it gives CASSQEGQGDQPQHF.

This clonotype was seen repeatedly, ten times or more. The chain carries TRBV20-1 and TRBJ2-1; D tentatively fits TRBD1 or TRBD2 (5 bases each). Germline assignment: CDR1 DFQATT and CDR2 SNEGSKA (reference sequence). The V and J ends lost 6 bases and 5 bases respectively, with 17 bases between them. CDR3 length: 14 residues. In nucleotides, the CDR3 is TGCAGTGCAAGGGACCGCAAGAGGAACAATGAGCAGTTCTTC. Translation gives CSARDRKRNNEQFF.

This clonotype was observed at least ten times. The CDR3 reads CASSLSRGSYNEQFF. CDR3 nucleotides: TGTGCCAGCAGCTTATCAAGGGGCTCCTACAATGAGCAGTTCTTC. V is TRBV7-2 and J is TRBJ2-1; D possibly corresponds to TRBD1 (5 bases). V was trimmed by 2 bases and J by 0 bases, leaving 8 bases between them. This CDR3 contains 15 residues. Germline CDR1 is SGHTA and CDR2 is FQGNSA.

This clonotype was counted ten times or more. The chain links TRBV5-6 to TRBJ2-7, with 10 bases fitting TRBD1. J gave up 0 bases and V 4 bases, and 7 bases lay outside the gene matches. Germline V gene lookup returns CDR1 SGHDT and CDR2 YYEEEE. CDR3 length: 16 amino acids. Here the CDR3 reads CASSPAGQGPSYEQYF. The CDR3 DNA reads as TGTGCCAGCAGCCCGGCGGGACAGGGGCCCTCCTACGAGCAGTACTTC.

A few counts support this clonotype. This chain links TRBV19 with TRBJ1-5; TRBD1 matches 9 bases. This CDR3 spans 16 amino acids. Germline values: CDR1 LNHDA, CDR2 SQIVND (reference sequence). After removal of 3 bases from V and 7 bases from J, the junction contained 10 bases not matched to a gene. CDR3: CASSIYRGQNGQPQHF. For the CDR3, the DNA is TGTGCCAGTAGTATTTACAGGGGGCAAAACGGGCAGCCCCAGCATTTT. The full variable domain, completed using reference TRBV19 and TRBJ1-5, is DGGITQSPKYLFRKEGQNVTLSCEQNLNHDAMYWYRQDPGQGLRLIYYSQIVNDFQKGDIAEGYSVSREKKESFPLTVTSAQKNPTAFYLCASSIYRGQNGQPQHFGDGTRLSIL.

This clonotype was recorded at least ten times. The chain has TRBV12-3 or TRBV12-4 and TRBJ2-1; unclear D gene. Trimming took 2 bases from V and 4 from J, leaving 9 bases between them. This CDR3 comprises 14 residues. CDR3 residues: CASSLSERYNEQFF. The CDR3 DNA is TGTGCCAGCAGTTTATCCGAGCGTTACAATGAGCAGTTCTTC.